Each of the 7 T cell receptor beta chains below was sequenced from the same sample in a study of blood T cell repertoires in COVID-19. Sequencing was performed with immunoSEQ multiplex PCR; in TCRdb, only in-frame clones are kept and a portion is missing. The data show 200,000 to 300,000 clones, 86% seen once. The sample comprised peripheral blood. These receptors were taken from a woman in her 30s who had recovered from COVID-19.

This clone showed up just a few times. The V call is TRBV20-1, the J call TRBJ2-3, with 7 bases that match TRBD2. The V gene end was trimmed by 3 bases and the J gene end by 0 bases; junction bases not matched to a gene: 9. CDR1 is DFQATT, CDR2 SNEGSKA, per germline (reference sequence). This CDR3 contains 16 residues. The CDR3 reads CSASGGAGESTDTQYF. The CDR3 DNA sequence: TGCAGTGCTAGTGGAGGGGCGGGGGAGAGCACAGATACGCAGTATTTT.

This rearrangement joins TRBV11-3 to TRBJ2-2; 8 bases match TRBD2. Germline V lookup: CDR1 SGHNT, CDR2 YENEEA. The CDR3 has 15 residues. With V trimmed by 5 bases and J by 7 bases, 9 bases remained unmatched. The CDR3 coding sequence is TGTGCCAGCAGCCAATCGGGACTAGAGATCGGGGAGCTGTTTTTT. Encoded protein: CASSQSGLEIGELFF.

This clone was observed many times. CDR3 coding DNA: TGTGCCAGCAGCCAAGGTAGCGGGGGGGCGAGGGAGCAGTACTTC. Residues: CASSQGSGGAREQYF. The chain recombines TRBV4-2 with TRBJ2-7; 11 nucleotides agree with TRBD2. The J segment lost 7 bases and the V segment lost 1 base, leaving 6 bases of the junction unmatched. This CDR3 contains 15 residues. Germline lookup yields CDR1 LGHNA and CDR2 YNFKEQ.

Regarding this clone: Compared with germline, one end of the junction differs, possibly owing to a read error. The V gene is TRBV12-5, the J gene TRBJ1-1; possible D gene TRBD1, 5 bases. The CDR3 runs to 13 residues. Germline V CDR1 and CDR2: LGHNT, FRNRAP. The CDR3: CASGLGVGVEAFF. CDR3 in DNA: TGTGCTAGTGGCTTGGGGGTGGGCGTTGAAGCTTTCTTT.

V and J are TRBV2 and TRBJ2-3; D is uncertain. In germline, CDR1 is SNHLY, CDR2 FYNNEI. With 1 base removed from V and 4 bases from J, the gap between germline ends came to 3 bases. The CDR3 totals 12 residues. The CDR3 DNA is TGTGCCAGCAGTGAAGTATCAGATACGCAGTATTTT. Translating gives CASSEVSDTQYF.

The rearrangement uses TRBV11-2 and TRBJ2-6, with 7 bases identical to TRBD1. Trimming at V came to 5 bases and at J to 18 bases, leaving 10 bases not matched to a gene. This CDR3 region has 12 residues. CDR1 and CDR2 from the germline V gene are SGHAT and FQNNGV. The CDR3 reads CASSHLTGRQTF. The CDR3 DNA reads TGTGCCAGCAGCCACTTGACAGGGCGGCAGACTTTC. The whole variable domain, remainder taken from reference TRBV11-2 and TRBJ2-6, is EAGVAQSPRYKIIEKRQSVAFWCNPISGHATLYWYQQILGQGPKLLIQFQNNGVVDDSQLPKDRFSAERLKGVDSTLKIQPAKLEDSAVYLCASSHLTGRQTFGAGSRLTVL.

This chain links TRBV24-1 with TRBJ1-2; D not certain. Looked up from germline, CDR1 is KGHDR and CDR2 is SFDVKD. The CDR3 is 12 residues long. CDR3 DNA: TGTGCTGTGGCGGACTCTAACTATGGCTACACCTTC. This gives the protein CAVADSNYGYTF.